This is a list of T cell receptor beta chains from one sample in a study of blood T cells in healthy people across ages. MiXCR, applied by TCRdb to the 5' RACE reads, yields one record per CDR3 protein. The table lists about 1 million distinct CDR3 sequences, 45% of them singletons, with approximately 17% in the top ten. The sample comprised blood. These receptors were collected from an older woman in good health. Each CDR3 is given with its conserved first and last residue. The order of the fields is J gene, D gene, clone size, V gene, CDR3 protein, CDR3 DNA. D genes are given only for firm matches. Size tells how often a clone was seen (once, few, many) or the class of an expanded clone, and some rows leave it out.

TRBJ2-5 | - | few | TRBV9 | CASSVADRASWEAQYF | TGTGCCAGCAGCGTAGCGGACCGGGCCTCGTGGGAGGCCCAGTACTTC
TRBJ2-2 | - | few | TRBV7-9 | CASSLGPVELFF | TGTGCCAGCAGCTTAGGACCCGTCGAGCTGTTTTTT
TRBJ1-2 | - | once | TRBV7-9 | CASSLAGTQSYTF | TGTGCCAGCAGCTTAGCAGGAACTCAGTCCTACACCTTC
TRBJ2-7 | - | - | TRBV7-2 | CASSYPSTYEQYF | TGTGCCAGCAGCTACCCGAGTACCTACGAGCAGTACTTC
TRBJ2-5 | TRBD2 | few | TRBV5-1 | CASSFGPGGETQYF | TGCGCCAGCAGCTTTGGACCGGGGGGGGAGACCCAGTACTTC
TRBJ2-5 | TRBD1 | - | TRBV29-1 | CSVAGTGDRETQYF | TGCAGCGTAGCCGGGACAGGGGATCGAGAGACCCAGTACTTC
TRBJ1-1 | TRBD1 | once | TRBV28 | CASSQGGRVDTEAFF | TGTGCCAGCAGCCAGGGGGGGCGAGTCGACACTGAAGCTTTCTTT
TRBJ2-1 | - | once | TRBV20-1 | CSAREWVSYNEQFF | TGCAGTGCTAGAGAATGGGTCTCCTACAATGAGCAGTTCTTC
TRBJ2-5 | TRBD2 | once | TRBV10-3 | CATGTSPSDEQYF | TGTGCCACAGGGACTAGCCCCTCGGATGAGCAGTACTTC
TRBJ2-1 | TRBD1 | few | TRBV20-1 | CSARVGTGGYNEQFF | TGCAGTGCTAGGGTCGGGACAGGGGGCTACAATGAGCAGTTCTTC
TRBJ2-1 | TRBD2 | - | TRBV3-1 | CASSQSPGLAGEYLNEQFF | TGTGCCAGCAGCCAGTCCCCGGGACTAGCGGGAGAGTATCTCAATGAGCAGTTCTTC
TRBJ2-3 | TRBD2 | - | TRBV7-2 | CASSQWTSGRSDTQYF | TGTGCCAGCAGCCAATGGACTAGCGGGAGGTCAGATACGCAGTATTTT
TRBJ2-7 | TRBD2 | few | TRBV4-2 | CASSQDMGTRPYEQYF | TGTGCCAGCAGCCAAGATATGGGGACTAGGCCCTACGAGCAGTACTTC
TRBJ2-7 | - | - | TRBV20-1 | CSASRVEHEQYF | TGCAGTGCTAGTCGGGTAGAGCACGAGCAGTACTTC
TRBJ2-5 | TRBD2 | - | TRBV7-9 | CASSLARQREEETKYF | TGTGCCAGCAGCTTAGCGCGACAGCGGGAGGAAGAGACCAAGTACTTC
TRBJ2-7 | - | - | TRBV2 | CASSDRAPGEQYF | TGTGCCAGCAGTGACAGGGCCCCTGGCGAGCAGTACTTC
TRBJ2-3 | - | - | TRBV7-3 | CASSLMATDTQYF | TGTGCCAGCAGTTTAATGGCCACAGATACGCAGTATTTT
TRBJ2-5 | - | - | TRBV5-1 | CASSLDGGTLGEQYF | TGCGCCAGCAGCCTTGACGGCGGGACCTTAGGAGAGCAGTACTTC
TRBJ2-7 | - | - | TRBV5-1 | CASSVGQDKEQYF | TGCGCCAGCAGCGTGGGGCAGGACAAGGAGCAGTACTTC
TRBJ2-5 | TRBD1 | - | TRBV11-2 | CASSSGQFNEGTQYF | TGTGCCAGCAGCTCGGGACAGTTTAACGAGGGAACCCAGTACTTC
TRBJ2-7 | TRBD1 | - | TRBV11-2 | CASSSIEGQGYNEQYF | TGTGCCAGCAGCTCCATCGAGGGACAGGGCTACAATGAGCAGTACTTC
TRBJ2-1 | - | few | TRBV6-5 | CASSLDFYNEQFF | TGTGCCAGCAGTTTGGACTTTTACAATGAGCAGTTCTTC
TRBJ1-4 | TRBD1 | - | TRBV11-2 | CASSRRDRGRPGTNEKLFF | TGTGCCAGCAGCCGCCGGGACAGGGGGCGGCCGGGAACTAATGAAAAACTGTTTTTT
TRBJ2-5 | - | - | TRBV20-1 | CSARVEGAGETQYF | TGCAGTGCTAGAGTGGAGGGGGCAGGAGAGACCCAGTACTTC
TRBJ2-3 | - | - | TRBV27 | CASTDRDRVPDTQYF | TGTGCCAGCACCGACCGGGACCGTGTTCCAGATACGCAGTATTTT
TRBJ2-7 | - | - | TRBV12-3/TRBV12-4 | CASGGSAYYEQYF | TGTGCCTCCGGGGGTTCCGCTTACTACGAGCAGTACTTC
TRBJ2-7 | TRBD2 | few | TRBV10-3 | CAIRDSGRPSYEQYF | TGTGCCATCAGGGATAGCGGGAGGCCAAGCTACGAGCAGTACTTC
TRBJ2-1 | - | few | TRBV13 | CASSLSQLRPLYNEQFF | TGTGCCAGCAGCCTCTCTCAGTTACGGCCCCTTTACAATGAGCAGTTCTTC
TRBJ1-4 | - | few | TRBV2 | CASSVLPQSKLFF | TGTGCCAGCAGTGTTTTGCCTCAGTCAAAACTGTTTTTT
TRBJ2-1 | TRBD2 | - | TRBV2 | CASMGREGYNEQFF | TGTGCCAGCATGGGGAGGGAGGGTTACAATGAGCAGTTCTTC
TRBJ2-3 | TRBD1 | - | TRBV5-1 | CASSAGQGFTDTQYF | TGCGCCAGCAGCGCCGGACAGGGATTCACAGATACGCAGTATTTT
TRBJ2-3 | TRBD2 | - | TRBV11-2 | CASSFFSGITDTQYF | TGTGCCAGCAGCTTCTTTAGCGGGATCACAGATACGCAGTATTTT
TRBJ2-7 | - | - | TRBV6-2/TRBV6-3 | CASRERREQYF | TGTGCCAGCAGAGAACGACGCGAGCAGTACTTC
TRBJ2-1 | - | - | TRBV3-1 | CASSQDSWTSYNEQFF | TGTGCCAGCAGCCAAGATTCTTGGACCAGTTACAATGAGCAGTTCTTC
TRBJ2-5 | - | few | TRBV6-1 | CASLIQETQYF | TGTGCCAGCCTTATCCAAGAGACCCAGTACTTC
TRBJ1-2 | - | - | TRBV27 | CASSLTWTGEGLNYGYTF | TGTGCCAGCAGTTTAACTTGGACGGGGGAGGGATTAAACTATGGCTACACCTTC
TRBJ2-1 | - | - | TRBV10-3 | CAISLSGANNEQFF | TGTGCCATCAGTCTTAGCGGAGCTAACAATGAGCAGTTCTTC
TRBJ2-7 | TRBD1 | - | TRBV2 | CASSQDREDHEQYF | TGTGCCAGCAGCCAGGACAGGGAGGACCACGAGCAGTACTTC
TRBJ2-3 | TRBD1 | - | TRBV28 | CASTTGEGVGDTQYF | TGTGCCAGCACGACAGGGGAAGGGGTTGGGGATACGCAGTATTTT
TRBJ2-1 | TRBD1 | - | TRBV11-2 | CASRHTGTGVSNEQFF | TGTGCCAGCAGACACACCGGGACAGGGGTCTCCAATGAGCAGTTCTTC
TRBJ2-1 | - | - | TRBV6-2/TRBV6-3 | CATTSGGEQFF | TGTGCCACTACAAGTGGGGGTGAGCAGTTCTTC
TRBJ1-2 | - | - | TRBV2 | CASSPSPEVYGYTF | TGTGCCAGCAGCCCCAGCCCAGAAGTATATGGCTACACCTTC
TRBJ1-2 | - | - | TRBV5-1 | CASSPPAQSNYGYTF | TGCGCCAGCAGCCCCCCTGCCCAGTCTAACTATGGCTACACCTTC
TRBJ2-7 | - | - | TRBV20-1 | CSVRDPHRGVISYEQYF | TGCAGTGTTAGAGACCCCCATAGGGGGGTAATTTCCTACGAGCAGTACTTC
TRBJ2-3 | TRBD2 | - | TRBV27 | CASSTLGGSTDTQYF | TGTGCCAGCAGCACCCTGGGGGGGAGCACAGATACGCAGTATTTT
TRBJ2-1 | - | few | TRBV7-7 | CASSSYTGNEQFF | TGTGCCAGCAGCTCCTATACGGGCAATGAGCAGTTCTTC
TRBJ2-7 | - | - | TRBV6-5 | CASSYIAGSYEQYF | TGTGCCAGCAGTTACATCGCAGGGTCCTACGAGCAGTACTTC
TRBJ2-7 | TRBD2 | - | TRBV3-1 | CASSQSQPEHGLAGTTFYEQYF | TGTGCCAGCAGCCAATCCCAACCCGAACATGGACTAGCGGGGACCACCTTTTACGAGCAGTACTTC
TRBJ1-1 | TRBD1 | - | TRBV20-1 | CSASESGGTTEAFF | TGCAGTGCTAGTGAGTCAGGGGGCACCACTGAAGCTTTCTTT
TRBJ2-3 | - | - | TRBV13 | CASSPVQETDTQYF | TGTGCCAGCAGCCCAGTCCAGGAAACAGATACGCAGTATTTT
TRBJ2-1 | TRBD2 | - | TRBV5-6 | CASSQLAGLLWDEQFF | TGTGCCAGCAGCCAATTAGCGGGACTACTATGGGATGAGCAGTTCTTC
TRBJ2-7 | TRBD2 | - | TRBV5-6 | CASSPEGSGTYTYEQYF | TGTGCCAGCAGCCCAGAAGGTAGCGGGACCTATACCTACGAGCAGTACTTC
TRBJ2-5 | TRBD2 | few | TRBV6-5 | CASSYASGTETQYF | TGTGCCAGCAGTTACGCTAGCGGGACAGAGACCCAGTACTTC
TRBJ2-5 | TRBD1 | many | TRBV29-1 | CSVLQGASVTQYF | TGCAGCGTTTTACAGGGGGCTTCGGTGACCCAGTACTTC
TRBJ1-5 | TRBD1 | few | TRBV29-1 | CSVITGGGQPQHF | TGCAGCGTTATTACAGGGGGCGGGCAGCCCCAGCATTTT
TRBJ2-7 | - | - | TRBV6-2/TRBV6-3 | CASSYPSRGLTYNEQYF | TGTGCCAGCAGTTACCCGAGTCGGGGGCTGACCTACAATGAGCAGTACTTC